The 25 T cell receptor beta chains listed next were all sequenced from one sample in a study of shared clonotypes between healthy human individuals (TCRdb year 2020). Library preparation employed the immunoSEQ multiplex PCR assay. TCRdb provides this immuneACCESS table in a form limited to in-frame rearrangements. Some clones are lacking; in checked studies, under half of them reflect an unresolved V gene, and why the rest are absent is not known. The sample table records 2 million to 2.5 million clones; about 94% of these occur just once. The biggest ten clones account for around 0.13% of the sample. The sequenced sample consisted of naive CD4+ T cells sorted from blood. What this sample's cell subset or site label stands for: CD45RA+ positively selected. These receptors were obtained from a man in his late teens or twenties in good health.

The CDR3 bases are TGTGCCAGCAGGGGGGGGGTGCGGGCTAACTATGGCTACACCTTC. This encodes CASRGGVRANYGYTF. This rearrangement joins TRBV6-6 to TRBJ1-2, with a tentative D call TRBD1 (5 bases). V lost 6 bases and J 0 bases, leaving 14 bases between the germline ends. CDR1 and CDR2 from the germline V gene are MNHNY and SVGAGI (reference sequence). The CDR3 has 15 residues.

The CDR3 protein is CASSLGDRDPQEQYF. The DNA for the CDR3 is TGTGCCAGCAGCTTGGGGGACAGGGACCCCCAAGAGCAGTACTTC. This rearrangement joins TRBV5-4 to TRBJ2-7; 9 bases align to TRBD1. CDR3 size: 15 residues. The germline V gene has CDR1 SGHNT and CDR2 YYREEE (reference sequence). Trimming removed 0 bases from V and 7 bases from J; junction bases left unmatched: 8.

The chain is built from TRBV10-1 and TRBJ2-3; 8 bases map to TRBD2. The germline V gene has CDR1 WNHNN and CDR2 SYGVQD (reference sequence). The CDR3 covers 16 residues. The J segment lost 2 bases and the V segment lost 3 bases, leaving 7 bases of the junction unmatched. CDR3 DNA sequence: TGCGCCAGCAGTGACCTGACTAGCGCCTCCACAGATACGCAGTATTTT. This codes for CASSDLTSASTDTQYF.

The CDR3, as DNA: TGTGCCAGCAGCTTAATGCGATTTGGAGGGCGGGGGACTGAAGCTTTCTTT. It codes for CASSLMRFGGRGTEAFF. The chain carries TRBV7-8 and TRBJ1-1, with D possibly being TRBD1 (5 bases). CDR3 length equals 17 residues. Germline V gives CDR1 SGHVS, CDR2 FQNEAQ. Trimming shortened V by 2 bases and J by 5 bases, and 21 bases separated the two germline ends. The entire variable domain, with the rest obtained from reference TRBV7-8 and TRBJ1-1, is as follows: GAGVSQSPRYKVAKRGQDVALRCDPISGHVSLFWYQQALGQGPEFLTYFQNEAQLDKSGLPSDRFFAERPEGSVSTLKIQRTQQEDSAVYLCASSLMRFGGRGTEAFFGQGTRLTVV.

This clone has just one count. This chain joins TRBV19 and TRBJ1-2, with D unclear. Germline V gives CDR1 LNHDA, CDR2 SQIVND (reference sequence). The V and J ends lost 4 bases and 4 bases respectively, with 1 base between them. The CDR3 is 10 amino acids. CDR3 DNA: TGTGCCAGTAGTACCTATGGCTACACCTTC. It is translated as CASSTYGYTF.

The count of this clone is one. V and J are TRBV4-3 and TRBJ2-3; TRBD2 agrees at 7 bases. The CDR3 has 14 residues. V lost 1 base, J lost 6 bases, and 4 bases stayed unmatched. Germline loops: CDR1 LGHNA, CDR2 YSLEER. DNA of the CDR3: TGCGCCAGCAGCCAAGGACTAGCTAGTGATACGCAGTATTTT. Its translation: CASSQGLASDTQYF.

V is TRBV7-9 and J is TRBJ2-1; 8 bases match TRBD2. After removal of 5 bases from V and 4 bases from J, the junction contained 16 bases not matched to a gene. This CDR3 comprises 18 residues. CDR1 SEHNR and CDR2 FQNEAQ come from the germline V gene (reference sequence). The CDR3 is CASSPPFPLAEKYNEQFF. CDR3 nucleotide sequence: TGTGCCAGCAGCCCACCCTTCCCACTAGCGGAAAAATACAATGAGCAGTTCTTC.

The rearrangement uses TRBV7-3 and TRBJ2-2; D may be TRBD2 (6 bases). CDR3 length: 18 residues. The germline V gene has CDR1 SGHTA and CDR2 FQGTGA. The V gene lost 5 bases and the J gene lost 4 bases, with 23 bases spanning the gap. This chain's CDR3 is CASSLNPRGGLSTGELFF. The CDR3 bases are TGTGCCAGCAGCCTCAACCCGCGAGGAGGGTTGAGCACCGGGGAGCTGTTTTTT.

CDR3 residues: CASSPGGGGEQYF. CDR3 DNA sequence: TGTGCCAGCAGCCCGGGAGGGGGGGGAGAGCAGTACTTC. This chain joins TRBV7-2 and TRBJ2-7, with 8 positions matching TRBD2. Germline V CDR1 and CDR2: SGHTA, FQGNSA. J lost 7 bases, V lost 5 bases, and 7 bases had no gene match. This CDR3 contains 13 residues.

This chain links TRBV5-4 with TRBJ2-4; 7 nucleotides align to TRBD2. V gave up 1 base and J gave up 5 bases; unmatched junction bases: 9. This CDR3 has 16 amino acids. In germline, CDR1 is SGHNT, CDR2 YYREEE (reference sequence). The CDR3 coding sequence is TGTGCCAGCAGCTTGAGGGCTAGCGGACCCCAAAACATTCAGTACTTC. Translated: CASSLRASGPQNIQYF.

In regard to this clone: The sample has other DNA sequences that encode this CDR3 too. The J gene is TRBJ2-7, the V gene TRBV7-3; no firm D call. The CDR3 consists of 14 residues. Trimming left V 1 base short and J 2 bases short, with 9 bases between. Germline loops: CDR1 SGHTA, CDR2 FQGTGA. The chain's CDR3 is CASSLKAGPYEQYF. The CDR3 DNA sequence: TGTGCCAGCAGCTTAAAAGCTGGACCCTACGAGCAGTACTTC.

The chain uses TRBV15 and TRBJ2-1; 9 bases map to TRBD1. V shed 2 bases, J shed 7 bases, and the junction held 12 bases outside the gene matches. CDR3 length: 17 residues. Germline V gene data show CDR1 as LNHNV and CDR2 as YYDKDF (reference sequence). CDR3 nucleotides: TGTGCCACCAGCAGACCAGGCAACAAGGACAGGGGAAATGAGCAGTTCTTC. Amino acids: CATSRPGNKDRGNEQFF. Complete variable domain (other parts from reference TRBV15 and TRBJ2-1): DAMVIQNPRYQVTQFGKPVTLSCSQTLNHNVMYWYQQKSSQAPKLLFHYYDKDFNNEADTPDNFQSRRPNTSFCFLDIRSPGLGDTAMYLCATSRPGNKDRGNEQFFGPGTRLTVL.

V is TRBV6-5 and J is TRBJ2-5; D is unresolved. Per germline, CDR1 MNHEY and CDR2 SVGAGI. The V gene lost 0 bases and the J gene lost 5 bases, with 16 bases spanning the gap. The length of the CDR3 is 16 residues. The CDR3 spells CASSYSKGMMPETQYF. The CDR3 DNA reads as TGTGCCAGCAGTTACTCGAAAGGGATGATGCCGGAGACCCAGTACTTC.

J is TRBJ2-5 and V is TRBV14, with a possible D match to TRBD2 (6 bases). Trimming cost V 1 base and J 5 bases, with 20 bases left between them. The CDR3 runs to 17 residues. Germline V gene sequence: CDR1 SGHDN, CDR2 FVKESK. DNA of the CDR3: TGTGCCAGCAGCCAAGGGAGGGGCAGGAACCAGCGGGAGACCCAGTACTTC. Its translation: CASSQGRGRNQRETQYF.

The chain links TRBV5-1 to TRBJ1-1; the D is unclear. Trimming took 0 bases from V and 4 from J, leaving 7 bases between them. The CDR3 contains 13 residues. Looked up from germline, CDR1 is SGHRS and CDR2 is YFSETQ. The DNA for the CDR3 is TGCGCCAGCAGCTTGGACTTCAGCACTGAAGCTTTCTTT. Translation gives CASSLDFSTEAFF.

V and J are TRBV5-1 and TRBJ1-3; D possibly corresponds to TRBD1 (6 bases). CDR1 SGHRS and CDR2 YFSETQ come from the germline V gene. V lost 0 bases, J lost 0 bases, and 10 bases lay in between. CDR3 length: 16 amino acids. The CDR3 loop is CASSLAGAFSGNTIYF. The CDR3 coding sequence is TGCGCCAGCAGCTTGGCAGGGGCCTTCTCTGGAAACACCATATATTTT.

CDR3 nucleotides: TGTGCCAGCAGTTACCCGGGCCGGACCGGGGAGCTGTTTTTT. This sequence encodes CASSYPGRTGELFF. V usage is TRBV6-5 and J usage is TRBJ2-2; D gene uncertain. CDR3 size: 14 residues. Trimming stripped 2 bases from V and 5 bases from J, with 9 bases between. The V gene's germline CDR1 is MNHEY and CDR2 SVGAGI.

This clone appeared once. The gene calls are TRBV4-1 and TRBJ1-1; no reliable D call. Trimming removed 0 bases from V and 11 bases from J, with 19 bases in between. This CDR3 region has 15 residues. Germline V CDR1 and CDR2: MGHRA, YSYEKL. The CDR3 sequence: CASSQEREGRFWAFF. CDR3 in DNA: TGCGCCAGCAGCCAAGAAAGGGAAGGTCGGTTCTGGGCTTTCTTT.

This sequence joins TRBV5-6 and TRBJ2-5, with TRBD1 as a possible D gene (5 bases). CDR1 is SGHDT, CDR2 YYEEEE, per germline. The CDR3 has 15 amino acids. Deletions cut 0 bases from V and 5 bases from J, with 14 bases between. CDR3 loop: CASSLGQSVVETQYF. CDR3 bases: TGTGCCAGCAGCTTGGGACAGTCGGTGGTGGAGACCCAGTACTTC. The whole variable domain, filled in from reference TRBV5-6 and TRBJ2-5, reads DAGVTQSPTHLIKTRGQQVTLRCSPKSGHDTVSWYQQALGQGPQFIFQYYEEEERQRGNFPDRFSGHQFPNYSSELNVNALLLGDSALYLCASSLGQSVVETQYFGPGTRLLVL.

V is TRBV25-1 and J is TRBJ2-7; D is perhaps TRBD1 (5 bases). The CDR3 runs 13 residues. From germline, CDR1 is MGHDK and CDR2 SYGVNS. Trimming cost V 7 bases and J 2 bases, with 12 bases left between them. In nucleotides, the CDR3 is TGTGCCAGCAAGGACACAGCAACCTACGAGCAGTACTTC. It is translated as CASKDTATYEQYF.

This rearrangement joins TRBV9 to TRBJ2-3, with TRBD1 as a possible D gene (6 bases). Germline V lookup: CDR1 SGDLS, CDR2 YYNGEE. V shed 4 bases and J shed 6 bases, with 15 bases lying between them. There are 14 residues in the CDR3. The CDR3 is CASSRRDTADTQYF. In nucleotides, the CDR3 is TGTGCCAGCAGCCGCCGGGACACCGCCGATACGCAGTATTTT.

A remark on this clone: The same CDR3 arises from other DNA sequences in this sample as well. CDR3 nucleotide sequence: TGTGCCAGCAGTCCACGGACGGCCTCCTACGAGCAGTACTTC. Amino acid sequence: CASSPRTASYEQYF. The V call is TRBV27, the J call TRBJ2-7; D uncertain. The CDR3 sequence is 14 residues long. With 5 bases removed from V and 0 bases from J, the gap between germline ends came to 11 bases. Per germline, CDR1 MNHEY and CDR2 SMNVEV (reference sequence).

The chain uses TRBV7-6 and TRBJ2-7, with 10 bases aligning to TRBD2. CDR3 length equals 18 residues. The junction had 16 bases not matched to a gene; V was cut back by 5 bases and J by 3 bases. In germline, CDR1 is SGHVS, CDR2 FNYEAQ. In DNA form, the CDR3 reads TGTGCCAGCAGCCGTGGACAGTGGAAAGCGGGAGGGGGCTACGAGCAGTACTTC. Protein sequence: CASSRGQWKAGGGYEQYF. Based on the CDR3 plus reference TRBV7-6 and TRBJ2-7, the full variable domain is GAGVSQSPRYKVTKRGQDVALRCDPISGHVSLYWYRQALGQGPEFLTYFNYEAQQDKSGLPNDRFSAERPEGSISTLTIQRTEQRDSAMYRCASSRGQWKAGGGYEQYFGPGTRLTVT.

The chain is built from TRBV7-6 and TRBJ2-5; the D gene could be TRBD1 or TRBD2 (5 bases each). The CDR3 sequence is 16 residues long. CDR1 and CDR2 from the germline V gene are SGHVS and FNYEAQ. Trimming cost V 4 bases and J 2 bases, with 17 bases left between them. The DNA for the CDR3 is TGTGCCAGCAGCTCCGACCTTCGGGGACCACAAGAGACCCAGTACTTC. Protein product: CASSSDLRGPQETQYF. Full variable domain (missing parts from reference TRBV7-6 and TRBJ2-5): GAGVSQSPRYKVTKRGQDVALRCDPISGHVSLYWYRQALGQGPEFLTYFNYEAQQDKSGLPNDRFSAERPEGSISTLTIQRTEQRDSAMYRCASSSDLRGPQETQYFGPGTRLLVL.

The J gene is TRBJ2-5, the V gene TRBV30; 11 bases line up with TRBD1. Germline trimming cut 1 base from V and 5 bases from J; bases unmatched to any gene: 3. Germline CDR1 and CDR2: GTSNPN and SVGIG (reference sequence). This CDR3 has 14 amino acids. CDR3 in amino acids: CAWSAGTGGETQYF. The CDR3, as DNA: TGTGCCTGGAGTGCGGGGACAGGGGGGGAGACCCAGTACTTC.